The subject of this entry is one T cell receptor beta chain. CDR1 is SQVTM, CDR2 ANQGSEA, per germline. The CDR3 is 12 residues long. Hyperthyroidism had been newly diagnosed in patients aged 18 to 65, and its duration was under 2 months. For the diagnoses, clinical symptoms, serum thyroxine and TRAb, thyroid ultrasound and orbital computed tomography were used. Amplification of TCR beta CDR3 regions was performed using RNA transcripts as template. Using the HTBI primer set, a first-round RT-PCR was run on the TCR CDR3. TCRdb passed the multiplex PCR reads through MiXCR, listing each CDR3 protein once. The repertoire has hundreds of thousands of distinct CDR3 sequences, 35% of them found once; the top ten carry around 30%. These data belong to a study of T cells in Graves' hyperthyroidism and ophthalmopathy.

Sample: blood. The receptor was derived from a woman in her 40s with Graves' hyperthyroidism. This chain links TRBV29-1 with TRBJ1-1, with a possible D match to TRBD1 (5 bases). The CDR3 DNA sequence: TGCAGTGTTTTGACAGTGAACACTGAAGCTTTCTTT. Translating gives CSVLTVNTEAFF.